These 13 T cell receptor beta chains share one sample of origin, sequenced in a study of blood T cell repertoires in COVID-19 (dated by TCRdb to the early 2020s). Libraries were constructed by the immunoSEQ multiplex PCR assay. TCRdb provides this immuneACCESS table in a form limited to in-frame rearrangements. Some clones are lacking; in checked studies, under half of them reflect an unresolved V gene, and why the rest are absent is not known. This sample has 200,000 or so clones in its table, and around four fifths of those were observed once. Roughly 5.1% of the sample lies in the top ten. The specimen was peripheral blood. All receptors derive from a woman younger than 45 with acute or convalescent COVID-19.

The chain couples TRBV28 to TRBJ1-2, with D possibly being TRBD1 (5 bases). The CDR3 totals 15 residues. Germline loops: CDR1 MDHEN, CDR2 SYDVKM. The V and J ends lost 6 bases and 0 bases respectively, with 14 bases between them. CDR3 DNA sequence: TGTGCCAGCAGCCCGATTGACAGAACTAACTATGGCTACACCTTC. Amino acid sequence: CASSPIDRTNYGYTF.

The chain links TRBV21-1 to TRBJ1-1. TRBV21-1 corresponds to a pseudogene. The CDR3 is 13 amino acids. The CDR3 DNA sequence: TGTGCCAGCAGCACACATGGGCGGGGTGAAGCTTTCTTT. Its protein product is CASSTHGRGEAFF.

This clone was recorded once. V is TRBV7-9 and J is TRBJ1-2, with D unresolved. From germline, CDR1 is SEHNR and CDR2 FQNEAQ (reference sequence). The CDR3 is made up of 14 amino acids. V was trimmed by 0 bases and J by 3 bases, leaving 8 bases between them. Here the CDR3 reads CASSLAAGHYGYTF. The DNA of the CDR3 is TGTGCCAGCAGCTTAGCGGCGGGCCACTATGGCTACACCTTC.

The chain is built from TRBV7-6 and TRBJ1-1; possibly TRBD1 for D (5 bases). The CDR3 covers 13 residues. V shed 6 bases and J shed 0 bases, with 8 bases lying between them. Per the germline V gene, CDR1 is SGHVS and CDR2 is FNYEAQ. The CDR3 loop reads CASSVRVNTEAFF. In DNA form, the CDR3 reads TGTGCCAGCAGTGTCAGGGTGAACACTGAAGCTTTCTTT.

This chain joins TRBV2 and TRBJ2-2, with 13 bases that match TRBD2. V trimming: 3 bases; J trimming: 9 bases; junction bases outside the gene matches: 10. This CDR3 comprises 17 residues. Germline CDR1 reads SNHLY; CDR2 reads FYNNEI. The DNA for the CDR3 is TGTGCCAGCAGTGACCGGACTAGCGGGAGAAATGTCAGGGAGCTGTTTTTT. Its protein is CASSDRTSGRNVRELFF.

The rearrangement joins TRBV2 to TRBJ1-4, with 7 positions matching TRBD1. The CDR3 consists of 14 residues. V lost 8 bases, J lost 6 bases, and 9 bases stayed unmatched. Per germline, CDR1 SNHLY and CDR2 FYNNEI. CDR3: CASAQGGAHEKLFF. The CDR3 DNA is TGTGCCAGCGCTCAGGGGGGTGCCCATGAAAAACTGTTTTTT.

The V call is TRBV6-5, the J call TRBJ1-2; D gene ambiguous. The ends were cut back, 4 bases at V and 5 bases at J, with 14 bases in the middle. The CDR3 spans 14 residues. Germline CDR1 MNHEY, CDR2 SVGAGI. CDR3: CASSSGPLWYGYTF. The CDR3 DNA reads TGTGCCAGCAGTTCAGGCCCCTTGTGGTATGGCTACACCTTC.

The J gene is TRBJ1-1, the V gene TRBV19, with D possibly matching TRBD1 (6 bases). Germline loops: CDR1 LNHDA, CDR2 SQIVND (reference sequence). V lost 5 bases and J lost 0, with 16 bases in between. The CDR3 has 16 amino acids. CDR3 coding DNA: TGTGCCAGTAGTTTCGACAGGACGGGCATGAACACTGAAGCTTTCTTT. It is translated as CASSFDRTGMNTEAFF.

This clone has a handful of counts. The chain carries TRBV5-5 and TRBJ1-2, with 7 bases that match TRBD1. V trimming: 0 bases; J trimming: 4 bases; junction bases outside the gene matches: 3. This CDR3 is 14 amino acids long. The V gene's germline CDR1 is SGHKS and CDR2 YYEKEE (reference sequence). CDR3 loop: CASSLVGGGYGYTF. The CDR3 DNA is TGTGCCAGCAGCTTGGTAGGGGGCGGCTATGGCTACACCTTC.

The rearrangement joins TRBV9 to TRBJ2-1; D may be TRBD2 (5 bases). V dropped 0 bases and J dropped 3 bases, with 10 bases sitting between them. This CDR3 comprises 15 residues. Germline-derived CDR1 and CDR2 are SGDLS and YYNGEE. The CDR3 DNA reads TGTGCCAGCAGCGTAGTAAGCGGAGTCTACAATGAGCAGTTCTTC. It is translated as CASSVVSGVYNEQFF.

J is TRBJ2-2 and V is TRBV30; a weak D match, TRBD1 (6 bases). Germline CDR1 is GTSNPN and CDR2 is SVGIG (reference sequence). V was clipped by 5 bases and J by 5 bases, with 15 bases between them. This CDR3 contains 14 residues. The CDR3 DNA sequence: TGTGCCTGGGAAGGGGGTCTAGGGACCGGGGAGCTGTTTTTT. Its translation: CAWEGGLGTGELFF. The whole variable domain, remainder taken from reference TRBV30 and TRBJ2-2, is SQTIHQWPATLVQPVGSPLSLECTVEGTSNPNLYWYRQAAGRGLQLLFYSVGIGQISSEVPQNLSASRPQDRQFILSSKKLLLSDSGFYLCAWEGGLGTGELFFGEGSRLTVL.

In its sample, this clone was seen once. The gene calls are TRBV6-5 and TRBJ1-2, with TRBD1 identical over 7 bases. The trim removed 5 bases at V and 4 bases at J, leaving 4 bases unmatched. Germline loops: CDR1 MNHEY, CDR2 SVGAGI. CDR3 length: 13 amino acids. The CDR3 sequence: CASSLGTAYGYTF. The CDR3 nucleotides are TGTGCCAGCAGTCTCGGGACAGCCTATGGCTACACCTTC.

The DNA for the CDR3 is TGTGCCAGCCTCCTCCAGGGCTCCTACGAGCAGTACTTC. This encodes CASLLQGSYEQYF. The genes are TRBV13 and TRBJ2-7, with D maybe TRBD1 (5 bases). The V end was cut by 8 bases, the J end by 0 bases, with 11 bases between. This CDR3 has 13 residues. CDR1 and CDR2 (germline): PRHDT, FYEKMQ (reference sequence).